This TCR beta chain is from a study of radiotherapy plus CTLA-4 blockade in lung cancer. As for the study in general: The study recorded objective responses in less than 20% of patients and disease control in around 31%.

The germline CDR1 and CDR2 sequences are MNHNS and SASEGT. The germline V and J ends were trimmed by 4 bases and 7 bases, with 14 bases remaining between them. The CDR3 runs to 14 residues. Only in-frame clones appear in the TCRdb table, and some are missing; sequencing was by immunoSEQ multiplex PCR. The sample consists of 95,000 to 150,000 clones, around 89% of them appearing once. This TCR came from a human donor with non-small cell lung cancer that progressed on radiotherapy plus ipilimumab. The sequencing used peripheral blood, collected from a patient treated with radiotherapy plus ipilimumab. The genes are TRBV6-1 and TRBJ1-5; D might be TRBD1 (5 bases). The CDR3 reads CASSVRQGGQPQHF. For the CDR3, the DNA is TGTGCCAGCAGTGTAAGGCAGGGTGGACAGCCCCAGCATTTT.